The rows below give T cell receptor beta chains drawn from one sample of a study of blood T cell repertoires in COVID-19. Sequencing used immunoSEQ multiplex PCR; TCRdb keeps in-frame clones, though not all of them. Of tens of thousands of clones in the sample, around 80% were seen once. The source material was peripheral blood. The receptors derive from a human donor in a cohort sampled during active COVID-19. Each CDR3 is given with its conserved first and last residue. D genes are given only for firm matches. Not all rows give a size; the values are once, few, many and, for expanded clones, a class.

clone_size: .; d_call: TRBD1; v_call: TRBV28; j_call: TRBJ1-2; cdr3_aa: CASSSDPGTGILGYTF; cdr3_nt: TGTGCCAGCAGTTCCGACCCCGGGACAGGGATTCTTGGCTACACCTTC
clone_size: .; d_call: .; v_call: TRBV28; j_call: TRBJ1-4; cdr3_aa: CASSYTGEKLFF; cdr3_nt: TGTGCCAGCAGCTATACGGGGGAAAAACTGTTTTTT
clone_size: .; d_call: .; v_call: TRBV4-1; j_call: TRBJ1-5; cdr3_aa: CASSQGAGLNQPQHF; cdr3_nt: TGCGCCAGCAGCCAGGGGGCCGGTTTAAATCAGCCCCAGCATTTT
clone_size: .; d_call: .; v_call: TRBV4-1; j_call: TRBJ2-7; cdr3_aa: CASSQDRTGRYEQYF; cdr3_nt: TGCGCCAGCAGCCAAGATAGAACAGGGCGGTACGAGCAGTACTTC
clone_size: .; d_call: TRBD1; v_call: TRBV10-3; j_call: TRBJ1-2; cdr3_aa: CAISYRGDGYTF; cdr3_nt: TGTGCCATCAGCTACAGGGGGGATGGCTACACCTTC
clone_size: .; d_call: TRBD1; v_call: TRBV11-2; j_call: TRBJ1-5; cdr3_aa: CASSPDRGNQPQHF; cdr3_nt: TGTGCCAGCAGCCCGGACAGGGGAAATCAGCCCCAGCATTTT
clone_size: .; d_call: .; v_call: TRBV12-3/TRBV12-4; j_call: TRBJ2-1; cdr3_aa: CASSLGRPRQQFF; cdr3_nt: TGTGCCAGCAGTTTAGGCAGGCCCCGACAGCAGTTCTTC
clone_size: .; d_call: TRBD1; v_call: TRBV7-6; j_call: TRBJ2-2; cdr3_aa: CASSRGQGAGWNTGELFF; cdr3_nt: TGTGCCAGCAGCCGCGGACAGGGGGCAGGTTGGAACACCGGGGAGCTGTTTTTT
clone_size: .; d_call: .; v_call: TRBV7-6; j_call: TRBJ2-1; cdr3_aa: CASSPLSGSYNEQFF; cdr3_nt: TGTGCCAGCAGTCCTCTGTCCGGGTCCTACAATGAGCAGTTCTTC
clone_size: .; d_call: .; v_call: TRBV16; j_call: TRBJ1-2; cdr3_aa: CASSQSRAGDGYTF; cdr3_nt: TGTGCCAGCAGCCAATCGCGGGCTGGCGATGGCTACACCTTC
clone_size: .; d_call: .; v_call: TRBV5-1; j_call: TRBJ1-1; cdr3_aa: CASSLEIRGAGAFF; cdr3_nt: TGCGCCAGCAGCTTGGAAATTCGGGGTGCGGGGGCTTTCTTT
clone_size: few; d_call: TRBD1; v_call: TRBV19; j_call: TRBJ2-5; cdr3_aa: CASRDRGRGETQYF; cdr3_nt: TGTGCCAGTAGGGACAGGGGGCGCGGTGAGACCCAGTACTTC
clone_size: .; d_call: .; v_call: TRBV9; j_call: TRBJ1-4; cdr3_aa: CASSGRGGWEKLFF; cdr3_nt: TGTGCCAGCAGCGGCAGGGGAGGGTGGGAAAAACTGTTTTTT
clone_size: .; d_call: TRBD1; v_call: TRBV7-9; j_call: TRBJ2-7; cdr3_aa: CASTLGSRGRGEQYF; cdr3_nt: TGTGCCAGCACCCTTGGGAGCAGGGGGCGTGGGGAGCAGTACTTC
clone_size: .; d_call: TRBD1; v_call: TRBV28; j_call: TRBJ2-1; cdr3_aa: CASSQTWDREFF; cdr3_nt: TGTGCCAGCAGTCAAACATGGGACAGGGAGTTCTTC
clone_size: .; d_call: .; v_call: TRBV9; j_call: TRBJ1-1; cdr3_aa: CASSVGGGNAEAFF; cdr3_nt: TGTGCCAGCAGCGTTGGCGGGGGCAACGCTGAAGCTTTCTTT
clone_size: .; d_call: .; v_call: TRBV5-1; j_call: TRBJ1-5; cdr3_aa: CASSLDAGVQPQHF; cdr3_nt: TGCGCCAGCAGCTTGGATGCAGGGGTTCAGCCCCAGCATTTT
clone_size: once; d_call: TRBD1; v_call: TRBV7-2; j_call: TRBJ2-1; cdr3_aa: CASSTGGPGREQFF; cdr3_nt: TGTGCCAGCAGCACAGGGGGCCCAGGACGTGAGCAGTTCTTC
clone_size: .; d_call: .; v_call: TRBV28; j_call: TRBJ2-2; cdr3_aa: CASSSLKGGAGELFF; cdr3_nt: TGTGCCAGCAGTTCCCTCAAGGGGGGGGCCGGGGAGCTGTTTTTT
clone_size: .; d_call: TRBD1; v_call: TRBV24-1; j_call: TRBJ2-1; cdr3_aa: CATSDFGQGIYNEQFF; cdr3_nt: TGTGCCACCAGTGATTTTGGACAGGGGATCTACAATGAGCAGTTCTTC
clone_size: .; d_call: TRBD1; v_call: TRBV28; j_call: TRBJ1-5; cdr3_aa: CASSLEVVTGAGNQPQHF; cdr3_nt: TGTGCCAGCAGTTTAGAAGTAGTGACAGGGGCCGGCAATCAGCCCCAGCATTTT
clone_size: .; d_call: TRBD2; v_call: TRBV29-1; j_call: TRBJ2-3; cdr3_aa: CSVEGASGGVDTQYF; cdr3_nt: TGCAGCGTTGAAGGTGCTAGCGGGGGGGTAGATACGCAGTATTTT
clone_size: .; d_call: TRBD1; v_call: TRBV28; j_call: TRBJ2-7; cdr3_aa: CASSFPGQGRGASYEQYF; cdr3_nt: TGTGCCAGCAGTTTCCCGGGACAGGGAAGGGGGGCCTCCTACGAGCAGTACTTC
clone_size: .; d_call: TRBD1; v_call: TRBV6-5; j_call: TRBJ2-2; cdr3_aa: CASLVDRGWTGELFF; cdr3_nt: TGTGCCAGCTTGGTGGACAGGGGGTGGACCGGGGAGCTGTTTTTT
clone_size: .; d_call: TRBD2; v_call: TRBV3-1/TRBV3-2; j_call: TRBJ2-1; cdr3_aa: CASSPMSGGFNEQFF; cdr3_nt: TGTGCCAGCAGCCCAATGAGCGGGGGGTTCAATGAGCAGTTCTTC
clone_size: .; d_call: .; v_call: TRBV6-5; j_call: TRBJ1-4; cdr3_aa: CASSYSRVPNEKLFF; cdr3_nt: TGTGCCAGCAGTTACTCGCGGGTGCCTAATGAAAAACTGTTTTTT
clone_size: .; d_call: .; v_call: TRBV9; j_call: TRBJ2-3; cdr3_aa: CASSPDYTDTQYF; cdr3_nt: TGTGCCAGCAGCCCAGACTACACAGATACGCAGTATTTT
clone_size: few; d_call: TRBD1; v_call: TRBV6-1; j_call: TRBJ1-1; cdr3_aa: CASSETGGGRTEAFF; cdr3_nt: TGTGCCAGCAGTGAGACAGGGGGAGGACGAACTGAAGCTTTCTTT
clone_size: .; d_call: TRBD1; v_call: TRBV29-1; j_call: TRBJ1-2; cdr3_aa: CSVNDRGDGYTF; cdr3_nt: TGCAGCGTTAACGACAGGGGGGATGGCTACACCTTC
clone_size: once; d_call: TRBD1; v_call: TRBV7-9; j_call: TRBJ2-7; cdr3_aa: CASSPGQGVSYEQYF; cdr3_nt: TGTGCCAGCAGCCCAGGACAGGGGGTGTCCTACGAGCAGTACTTC
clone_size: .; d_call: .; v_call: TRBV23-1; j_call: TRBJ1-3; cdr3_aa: CASSQSTGYNLWKHHIF; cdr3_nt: TGCGCCAGCAGTCAATCGACAGGCTATAACCTCTGGAAACACCATATATTT
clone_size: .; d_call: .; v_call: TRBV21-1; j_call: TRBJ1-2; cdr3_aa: CASSKAFLYTGGLGYGYTF; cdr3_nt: TGTGCCAGCAGCAAAGCCTTCCTCTATACAGGGGGCCTGGGCTATGGCTACACCTTC
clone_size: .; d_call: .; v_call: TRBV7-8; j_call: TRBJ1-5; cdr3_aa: CASSLTTGYSNQPQHF; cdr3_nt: TGTGCCAGCAGCTTAACCACAGGGTATAGCAATCAGCCCCAGCATTTT
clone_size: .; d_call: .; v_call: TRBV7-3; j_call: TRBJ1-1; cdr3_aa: CASSPRAGAGNTEAFF; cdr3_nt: TGTGCCAGCAGCCCGAGGGCGGGGGCAGGGAACACTGAAGCTTTCTTT
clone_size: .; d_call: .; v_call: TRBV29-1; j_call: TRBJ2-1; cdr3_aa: CSVLGGGHYNEQFF; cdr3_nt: TGCAGCGTTCTGGGCGGGGGACACTACAATGAGCAGTTCTTC
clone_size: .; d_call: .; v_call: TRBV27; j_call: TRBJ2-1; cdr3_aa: CASSTPRDRGYPIF; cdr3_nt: TGTGCCAGCAGTACCCCCCGGGATAGGGGGTATCCCATCTTC
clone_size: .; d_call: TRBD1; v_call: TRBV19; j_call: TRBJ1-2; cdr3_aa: CASSPIHRDRAYGYTF; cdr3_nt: TGTGCCAGTAGCCCAATTCACCGGGACAGGGCTTATGGCTACACCTTC
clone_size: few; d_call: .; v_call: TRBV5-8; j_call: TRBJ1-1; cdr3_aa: CASSSGGGLNTEAFF; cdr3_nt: TGTGCCAGCAGCTCTGGGGGGGGCTTGAACACTGAAGCTTTCTTT
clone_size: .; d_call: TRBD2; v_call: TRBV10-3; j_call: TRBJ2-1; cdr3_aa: CAISEWLAGANEQFF; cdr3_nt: TGTGCCATCAGTGAGTGGCTAGCGGGGGCCAATGAGCAGTTCTTC
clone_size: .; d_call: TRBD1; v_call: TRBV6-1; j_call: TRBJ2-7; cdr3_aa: CASSDPGGAMYEQYF; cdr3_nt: TGTGCCAGCAGTGACCCAGGGGGCGCAATGTACGAGCAGTACTTC
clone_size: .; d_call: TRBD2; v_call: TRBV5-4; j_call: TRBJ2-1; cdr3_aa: CASSSPPAGLSNEQFF; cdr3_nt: TGTGCCAGCAGCTCCCCCCCAGCGGGGTTATCCAATGAGCAGTTCTTC
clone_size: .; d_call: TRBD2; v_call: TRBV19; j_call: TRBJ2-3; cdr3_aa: CASTTLGGVSPDTQYF; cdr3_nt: TGTGCCAGTACCACCTTGGGGGGGGTTTCCCCAGATACGCAGTATTTT